Included here is one TCR beta chain sequence, with context. This sample was taken from a study of blood T cell repertoires in COVID-19. Authors' data handling: By means of reference gene primer amplification, nucleated cell counts were estimated. Clones were read by immunoSEQ multiplex PCR, and TCRdb kept only the in-frame ones, dropping some. V and J calls and clone size are as listed in that table; D and trimming were resolved from the DNA. The table lists approximately 250,000 clones, 75% to 90% of them singletons. The CDR3 totals 16 residues. The sample consisted of peripheral blood. V is TRBV21-1 and J is TRBJ2-3; the table assigns TRBD2, which was not confirmed against the DNA. TRBV21-1 is a pseudogene locus. The TCR was taken from a man younger than 40 who had recovered from COVID-19. The CDR3: CASSKRRDSSTDTQYF. For the CDR3, the DNA is TGTGCCAGCAGCAAGAGACGGGACTCTAGCACAGATACGCAGTATTTT.